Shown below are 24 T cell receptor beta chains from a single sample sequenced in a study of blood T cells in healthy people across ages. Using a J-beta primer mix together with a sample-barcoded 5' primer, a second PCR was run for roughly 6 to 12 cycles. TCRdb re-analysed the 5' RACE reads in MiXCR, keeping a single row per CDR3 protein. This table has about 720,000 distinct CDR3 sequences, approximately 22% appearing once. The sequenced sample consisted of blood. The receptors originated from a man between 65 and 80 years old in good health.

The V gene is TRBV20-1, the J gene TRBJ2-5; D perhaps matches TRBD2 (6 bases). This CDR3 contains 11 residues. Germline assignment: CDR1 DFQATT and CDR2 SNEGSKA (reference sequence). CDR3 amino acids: CTGLKQETQYF. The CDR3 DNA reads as TGCACTGGACTAAAACAAGAGACCCAGTACTTC.

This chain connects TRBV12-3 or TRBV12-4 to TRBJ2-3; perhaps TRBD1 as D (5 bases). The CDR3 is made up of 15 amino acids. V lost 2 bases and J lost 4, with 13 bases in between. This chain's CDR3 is CASSLLAKGADTQYF. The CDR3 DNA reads TGTGCCAGCAGTTTACTGGCGAAAGGGGCAGATACGCAGTATTTT.

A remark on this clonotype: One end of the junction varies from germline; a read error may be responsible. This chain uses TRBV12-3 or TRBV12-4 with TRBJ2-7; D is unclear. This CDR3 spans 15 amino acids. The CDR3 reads CTSSLGRAVSYEQYF. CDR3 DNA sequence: TGTACCAGCAGTTTAGGTCGGGCTGTATCCTACGAGCAGTACTTC.

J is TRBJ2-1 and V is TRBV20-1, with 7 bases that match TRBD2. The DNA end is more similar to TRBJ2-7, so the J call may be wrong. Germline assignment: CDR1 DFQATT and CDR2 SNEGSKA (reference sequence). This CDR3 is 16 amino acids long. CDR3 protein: CSARDISSGTVGEQYF. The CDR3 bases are TGCAGTGCTAGAGATATCTCTAGCGGTACCGTGGGGGAGCAGTACTTC.

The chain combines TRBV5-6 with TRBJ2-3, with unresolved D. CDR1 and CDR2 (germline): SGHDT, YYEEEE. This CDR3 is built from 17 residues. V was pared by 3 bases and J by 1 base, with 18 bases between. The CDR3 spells CASSWGWSGQRTDTQYF. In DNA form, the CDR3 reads TGTGCCAGCAGCTGGGGTTGGTCTGGCCAACGCACAGATACGCAGTATTTT. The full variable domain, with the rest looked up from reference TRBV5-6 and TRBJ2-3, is DAGVTQSPTHLIKTRGQQVTLRCSPKSGHDTVSWYQQALGQGPQFIFQYYEEEERQRGNFPDRFSGHQFPNYSSELNVNALLLGDSALYLCASSWGWSGQRTDTQYFGPGTRLTVL.

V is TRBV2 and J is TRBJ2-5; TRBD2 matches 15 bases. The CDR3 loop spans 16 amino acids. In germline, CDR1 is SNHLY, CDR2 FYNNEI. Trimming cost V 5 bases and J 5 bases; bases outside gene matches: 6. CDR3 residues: CASSWTSGGERETQYF. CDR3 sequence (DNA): TGTGCCAGCAGTTGGACTAGCGGGGGGGAGAGGGAGACCCAGTACTTC. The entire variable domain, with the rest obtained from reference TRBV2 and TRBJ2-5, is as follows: EPEVTQTPSHQVTQMGQEVILRCVPISNHLYFYWYRQILGQKVEFLVSFYNNEISEKSEIFDDQFSVERPDGSNFTLKIRSTKLEDSAMYFCASSWTSGGERETQYFGPGTRLLVL.

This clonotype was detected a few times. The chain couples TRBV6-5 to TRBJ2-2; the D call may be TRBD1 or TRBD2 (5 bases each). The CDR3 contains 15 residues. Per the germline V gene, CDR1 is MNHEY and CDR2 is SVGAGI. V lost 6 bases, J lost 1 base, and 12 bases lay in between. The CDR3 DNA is TGTGCCAGCAGAGGCGGGCAGGGGAACACCGGGGAGCTGTTTTTT. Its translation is CASRGGQGNTGELFF.

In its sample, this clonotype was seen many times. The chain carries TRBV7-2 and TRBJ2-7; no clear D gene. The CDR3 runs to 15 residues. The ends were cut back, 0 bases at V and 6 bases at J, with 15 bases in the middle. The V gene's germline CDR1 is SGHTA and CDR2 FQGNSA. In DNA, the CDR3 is TGTGCCAGCAGCTTAGCAGCGTCCCAAATGGGCGAGCAGTACTTC. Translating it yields CASSLAASQMGEQYF.

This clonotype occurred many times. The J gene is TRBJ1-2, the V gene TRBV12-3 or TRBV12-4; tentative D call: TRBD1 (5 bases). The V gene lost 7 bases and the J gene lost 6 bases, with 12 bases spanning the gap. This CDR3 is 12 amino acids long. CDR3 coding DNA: TGTGCCAGCACCCTGTGGGGGAATGGCTACACCTTC. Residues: CASTLWGNGYTF.

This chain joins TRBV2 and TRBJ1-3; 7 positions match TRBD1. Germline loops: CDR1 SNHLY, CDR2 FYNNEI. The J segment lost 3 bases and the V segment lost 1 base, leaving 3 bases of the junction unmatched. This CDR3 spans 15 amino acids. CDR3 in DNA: TGTGCCAGCAGTGAAGACAGGGGAATTGGAAACACCATATATTTT. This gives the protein CASSEDRGIGNTIYF.

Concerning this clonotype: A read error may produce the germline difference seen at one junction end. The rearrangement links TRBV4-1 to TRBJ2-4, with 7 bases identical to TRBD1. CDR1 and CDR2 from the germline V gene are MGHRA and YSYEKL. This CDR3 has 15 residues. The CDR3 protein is CASSQDGSRGGIQHF. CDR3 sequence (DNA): TGCGCCAGCAGCCAAGATGGGTCCCGAGGGGGCATTCAGCACTTC.

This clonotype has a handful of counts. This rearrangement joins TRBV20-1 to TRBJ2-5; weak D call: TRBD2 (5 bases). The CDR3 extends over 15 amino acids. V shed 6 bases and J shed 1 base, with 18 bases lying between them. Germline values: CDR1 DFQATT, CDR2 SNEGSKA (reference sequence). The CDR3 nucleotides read TGCAGTGCCACGTCCGGACTTCCCCTCCAAGAGACCCAGTACTTC. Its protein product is CSATSGLPLQETQYF.

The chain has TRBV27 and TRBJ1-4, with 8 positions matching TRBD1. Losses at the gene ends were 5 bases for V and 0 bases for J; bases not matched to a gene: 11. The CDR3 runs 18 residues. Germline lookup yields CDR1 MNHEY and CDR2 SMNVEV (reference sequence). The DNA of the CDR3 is TGTGCCAGCAGTCCGAGGACAGGGCCCGGTGCAACTAATGAAAAACTGTTTTTT. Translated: CASSPRTGPGATNEKLFF.

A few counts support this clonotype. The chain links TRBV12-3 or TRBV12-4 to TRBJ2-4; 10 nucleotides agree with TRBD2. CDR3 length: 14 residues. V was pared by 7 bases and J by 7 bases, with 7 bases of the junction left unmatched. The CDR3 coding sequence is TGTGCCAGCACTCTAGCGGGGGCGGGTAACATTCAGTACTTC. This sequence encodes CASTLAGAGNIQYF.

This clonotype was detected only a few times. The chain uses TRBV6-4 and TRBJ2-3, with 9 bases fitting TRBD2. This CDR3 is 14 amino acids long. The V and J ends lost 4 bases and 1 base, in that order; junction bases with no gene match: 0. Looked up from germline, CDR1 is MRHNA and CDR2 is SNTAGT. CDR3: CASSASGGTDTQYF. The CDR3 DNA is TGTGCCAGCAGTGCTAGCGGGGGCACAGATACGCAGTATTTT.

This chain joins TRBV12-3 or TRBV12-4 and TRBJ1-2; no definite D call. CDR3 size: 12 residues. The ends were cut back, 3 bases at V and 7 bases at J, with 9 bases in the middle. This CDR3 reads CASSFSPGGYTF. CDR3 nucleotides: TGTGCCAGCAGTTTCTCGCCTGGTGGCTACACCTTC.

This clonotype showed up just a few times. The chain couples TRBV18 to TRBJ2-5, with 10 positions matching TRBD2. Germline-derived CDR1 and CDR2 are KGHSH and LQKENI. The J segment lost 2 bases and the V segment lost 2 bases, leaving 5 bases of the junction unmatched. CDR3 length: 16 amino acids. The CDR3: CASSPTSGETQETQYF. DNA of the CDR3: TGTGCCAGCTCACCAACTAGCGGGGAGACTCAAGAGACCCAGTACTTC.

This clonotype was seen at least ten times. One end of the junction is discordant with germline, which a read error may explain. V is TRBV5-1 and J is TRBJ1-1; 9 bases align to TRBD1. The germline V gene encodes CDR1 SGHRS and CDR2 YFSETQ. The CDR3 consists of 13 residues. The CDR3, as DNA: TGTGCCAGCTCACCGGGACAGGGCGCTGAAGCTTTCTTT. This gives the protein CASSPGQGAEAFF.

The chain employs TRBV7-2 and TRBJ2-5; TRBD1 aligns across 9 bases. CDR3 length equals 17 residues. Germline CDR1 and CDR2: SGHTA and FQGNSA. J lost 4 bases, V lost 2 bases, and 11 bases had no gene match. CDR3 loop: CASSLFGTGINGETQYF. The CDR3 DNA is TGTGCCAGCAGCTTATTTGGGACAGGGATAAATGGAGAGACCCAGTACTTC.

The DNA for the CDR3 is TGCAGTGCTAGACGTGGGAGTGGGAGAACCCTTACAGATTACGAGCAGTACTTC. Translation gives CSARRGSGRTLTDYEQYF. V gene TRBV20-1 combines with J gene TRBJ2-7; D might be TRBD2 (5 bases). The CDR3 runs to 18 residues. Germline lookup yields CDR1 DFQATT and CDR2 SNEGSKA (reference sequence). The V gene lost 2 bases and the J gene lost 4 bases, with 27 bases spanning the gap.

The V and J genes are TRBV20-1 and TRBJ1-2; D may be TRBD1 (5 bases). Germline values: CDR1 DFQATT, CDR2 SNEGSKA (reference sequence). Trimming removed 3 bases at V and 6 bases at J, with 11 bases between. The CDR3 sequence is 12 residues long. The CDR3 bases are TGCAGTGCTAGGGACCGGGGCGATGGCTACACCTTC. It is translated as CSARDRGDGYTF.

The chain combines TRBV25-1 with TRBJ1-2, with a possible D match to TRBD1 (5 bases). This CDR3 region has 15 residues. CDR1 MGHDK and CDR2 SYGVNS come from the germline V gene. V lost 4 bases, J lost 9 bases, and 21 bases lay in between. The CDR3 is CASSGIMLDISSYTF. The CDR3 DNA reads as TGTGCCAGCAGTGGGATTATGTTGGACATCAGCAGCTACACCTTC.

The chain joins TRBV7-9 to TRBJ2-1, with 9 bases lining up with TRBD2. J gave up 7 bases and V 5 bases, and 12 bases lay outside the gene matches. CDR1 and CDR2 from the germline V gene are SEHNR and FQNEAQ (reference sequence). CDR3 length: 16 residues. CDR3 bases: TGTGCCAGCAGCCACACAAGAGCGGGGGGTTGGAATGAGCAGTTCTTC. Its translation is CASSHTRAGGWNEQFF.

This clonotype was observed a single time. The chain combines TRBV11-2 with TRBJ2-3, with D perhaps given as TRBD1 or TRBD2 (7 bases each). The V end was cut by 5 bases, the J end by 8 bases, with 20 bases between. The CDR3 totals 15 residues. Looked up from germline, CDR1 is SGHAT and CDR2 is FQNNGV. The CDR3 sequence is CASSVTSGGARTQYF. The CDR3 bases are TGTGCCAGCAGCGTCACTTCAGGGGGGGCGCGTACGCAGTATTTT. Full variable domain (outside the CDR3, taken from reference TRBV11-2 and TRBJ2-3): EAGVAQSPRYKIIEKRQSVAFWCNPISGHATLYWYQQILGQGPKLLIQFQNNGVVDDSQLPKDRFSAERLKGVDSTLKIQPAKLEDSAVYLCASSVTSGGARTQYFGPGTRLTVL.